This T cell receptor (beta chain) was profiled in a study of blood T cell repertoires in COVID-19. Methods used by the authors: Reference gene primer amplification in the assay estimated nucleated cell counts. Assay used: immunoSEQ multiplex PCR; TCRdb lists only in-frame clones, some missing. Clonal size and the V and J genes are those of that table, whereas D and trimming came from the DNA. Of fewer than 140,000 clones listed, around 80% are singletons. This CDR3 is 15 amino acids long. V dropped 5 bases and J dropped 2; count of bases not matched to a gene: 7. CDR1 and CDR2 (germline): SGHRS, YFSETQ.

The sequenced sample consisted of peripheral blood. The TCR originated in an elderly man with COVID-19, enrolled during active disease. The chain employs TRBV5-1 and TRBJ2-1; TRBD1 agrees at 7 bases. The CDR3 protein is CASSNEGATYNEQFF. The CDR3 nucleotides read TGCGCCAGCAGTAATGAGGGGGCAACCTACAATGAGCAGTTCTTC. The full variable domain, its missing parts supplied by reference TRBV5-1 and TRBJ2-1, is KAGVTQTPRYLIKTRGQQVTLSCSPISGHRSVSWYQQTPGQGLQFLFEYFSETQRNKGNFPGRFSGRQFSNSRSEMNVSTLELGDSALYLCASSNEGATYNEQFFGPGTRLTVL.